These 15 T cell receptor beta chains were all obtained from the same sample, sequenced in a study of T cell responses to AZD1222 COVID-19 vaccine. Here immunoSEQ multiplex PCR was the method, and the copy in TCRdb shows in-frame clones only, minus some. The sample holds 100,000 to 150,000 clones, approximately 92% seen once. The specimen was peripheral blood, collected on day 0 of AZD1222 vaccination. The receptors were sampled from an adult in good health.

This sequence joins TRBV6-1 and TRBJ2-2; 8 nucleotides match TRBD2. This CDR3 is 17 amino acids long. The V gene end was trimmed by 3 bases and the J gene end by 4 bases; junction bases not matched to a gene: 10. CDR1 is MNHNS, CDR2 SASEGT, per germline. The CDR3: CASSEWVTSGPTGELFF. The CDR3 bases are TGTGCCAGCAGTGAGTGGGTAACTAGCGGACCCACCGGGGAGCTGTTTTTT.

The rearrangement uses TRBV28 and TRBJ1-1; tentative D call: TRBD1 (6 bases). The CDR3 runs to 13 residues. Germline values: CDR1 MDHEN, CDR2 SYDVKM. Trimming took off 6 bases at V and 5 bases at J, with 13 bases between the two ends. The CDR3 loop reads CASRSGGLTEAFF. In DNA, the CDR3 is TGTGCCAGCAGATCGGGGGGCTTGACTGAAGCTTTCTTT.

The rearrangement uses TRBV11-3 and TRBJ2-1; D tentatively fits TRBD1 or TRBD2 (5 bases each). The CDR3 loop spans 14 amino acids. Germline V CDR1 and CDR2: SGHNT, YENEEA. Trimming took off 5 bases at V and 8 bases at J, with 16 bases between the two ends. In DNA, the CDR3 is TGTGCCAGCAGCCAGCCAGAGAGGGGCTATGAGCAGTTCTTC. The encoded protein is CASSQPERGYEQFF. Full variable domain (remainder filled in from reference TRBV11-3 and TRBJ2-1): EAGVVQSPRYKIIEKKQPVAFWCNPISGHNTLYWYLQNLGQGPELLIRYENEEAVDDSQLPKDRFSAERLKGVDSTLKIQPAELGDSAVYLCASSQPERGYEQFFGPGTRLTVL.

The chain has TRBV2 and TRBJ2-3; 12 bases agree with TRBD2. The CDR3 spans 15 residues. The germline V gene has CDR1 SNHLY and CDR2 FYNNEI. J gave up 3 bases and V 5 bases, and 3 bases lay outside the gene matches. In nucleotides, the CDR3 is TGTGCCAGCAGTTGGACTAGCGGGGATACAGATACGCAGTATTTT. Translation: CASSWTSGDTDTQYF.

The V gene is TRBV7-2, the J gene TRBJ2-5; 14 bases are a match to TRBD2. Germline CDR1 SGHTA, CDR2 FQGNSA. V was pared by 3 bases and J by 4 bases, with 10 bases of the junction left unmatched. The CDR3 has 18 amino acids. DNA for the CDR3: TGTGCCAGCAGCTTGAGACTAGCGGGGGGGCCGAAAGGAGAGACCCAGTACTTC. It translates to CASSLRLAGGPKGETQYF.

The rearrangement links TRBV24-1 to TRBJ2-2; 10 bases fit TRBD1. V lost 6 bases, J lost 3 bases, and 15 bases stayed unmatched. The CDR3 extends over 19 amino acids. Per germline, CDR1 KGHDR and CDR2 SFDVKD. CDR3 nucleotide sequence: TGTGCCACCAGTTTGCCGGGACAGGGGTGGTTGAGCGACACCGGGGAGCTGTTTTTT. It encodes CATSLPGQGWLSDTGELFF.

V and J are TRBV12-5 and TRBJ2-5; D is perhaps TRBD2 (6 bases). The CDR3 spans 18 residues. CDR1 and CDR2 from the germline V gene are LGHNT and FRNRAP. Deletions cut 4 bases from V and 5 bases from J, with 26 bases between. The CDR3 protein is CASGSLVAGPGGSETQYF. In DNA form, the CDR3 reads TGTGCTAGTGGTTCCCTTGTAGCAGGGCCCGGGGGTTCCGAGACCCAGTACTTC.

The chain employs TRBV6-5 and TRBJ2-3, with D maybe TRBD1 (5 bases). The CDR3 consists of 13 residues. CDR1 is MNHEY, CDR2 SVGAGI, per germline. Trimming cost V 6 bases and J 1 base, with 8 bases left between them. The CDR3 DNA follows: TGTGCCAGCAGGGACACCGGCACAGATACGCAGTATTTT. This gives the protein CASRDTGTDTQYF.

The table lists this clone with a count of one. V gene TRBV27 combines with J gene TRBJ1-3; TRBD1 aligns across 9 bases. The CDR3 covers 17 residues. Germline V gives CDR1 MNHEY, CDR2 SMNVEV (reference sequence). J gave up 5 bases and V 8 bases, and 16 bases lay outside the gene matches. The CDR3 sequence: CASSRGLPGQGRNTIYF. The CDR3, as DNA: TGTGCCAGCTCTCGAGGGCTCCCGGGACAGGGAAGAAACACCATATATTTT.

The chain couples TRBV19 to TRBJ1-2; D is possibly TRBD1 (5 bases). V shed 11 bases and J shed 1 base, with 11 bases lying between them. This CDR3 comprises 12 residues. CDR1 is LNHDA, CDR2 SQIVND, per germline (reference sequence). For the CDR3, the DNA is TGTGCCTCTCGGGGGGATAACTATGGCTACACCTTC. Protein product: CASRGDNYGYTF.

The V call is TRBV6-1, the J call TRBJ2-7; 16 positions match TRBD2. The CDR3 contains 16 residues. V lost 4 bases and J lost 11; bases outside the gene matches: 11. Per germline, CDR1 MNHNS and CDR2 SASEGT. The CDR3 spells CASSAGLAGGQGGKYF. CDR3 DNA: TGTGCCAGCAGTGCGGGACTAGCGGGAGGGCAGGGTGGAAAGTACTTC.

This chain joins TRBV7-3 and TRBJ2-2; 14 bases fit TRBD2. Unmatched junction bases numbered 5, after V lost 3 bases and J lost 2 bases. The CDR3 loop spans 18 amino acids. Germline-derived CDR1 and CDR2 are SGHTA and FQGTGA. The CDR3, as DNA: TGTGCCAGCAGCTTCCCGGGACTAGCGGGGGCCAACACCGGGGAGCTGTTTTTT. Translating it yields CASSFPGLAGANTGELFF.

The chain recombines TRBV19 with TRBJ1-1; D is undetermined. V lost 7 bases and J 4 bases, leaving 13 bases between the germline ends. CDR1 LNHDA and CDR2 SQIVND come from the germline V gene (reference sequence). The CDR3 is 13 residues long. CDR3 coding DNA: TGTGCCAGTACGGAAGGACCTCTCACTGAAGCTTTCTTT. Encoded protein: CASTEGPLTEAFF.

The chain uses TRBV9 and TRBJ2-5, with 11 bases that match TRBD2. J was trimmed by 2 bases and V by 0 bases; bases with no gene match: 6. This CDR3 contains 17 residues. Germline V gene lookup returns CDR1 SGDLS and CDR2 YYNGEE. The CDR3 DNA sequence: TGTGCCAGCAGCGTAGCGGGGCCTAGCGGGGGGCAAGAGACCCAGTACTTC. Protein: CASSVAGPSGGQETQYF.

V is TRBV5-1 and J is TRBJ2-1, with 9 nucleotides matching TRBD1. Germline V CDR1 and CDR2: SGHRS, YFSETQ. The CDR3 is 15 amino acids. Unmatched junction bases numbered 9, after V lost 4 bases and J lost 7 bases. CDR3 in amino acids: CASSGTGKLGNEQFF. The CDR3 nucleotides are TGCGCCAGCAGCGGGACAGGGAAATTAGGAAATGAGCAGTTCTTC.